These T cell receptor beta chains were read from a single sample in a study of shared clonotypes between healthy human individuals. Profiling relied on immunoSEQ multiplex PCR, and the TCRdb table lists in-frame clones only, not all of them. Among some 2,400,000 clones, 90% to 96% were seen once, and the ten largest hold 0.1% to 0.15%. The specimen was naive CD4+ T cells sorted from blood. The origin of the receptors is a man aged 18 to 29 in good health. The CDR3 runs from the conserved cysteine through the conserved F or W. The D gene is left open where the match is weak. Where a row states a size, it is once, few, many or the class of an expanded clone; other rows omit it.

>.|.|TRBV19|TRBJ2-7
CASSSGSDSSASTYEQYF
TGTGCCAGTAGTTCCGGGTCCGATTCTAGCGCCTCAACCTACGAGCAGTACTTC
>.|TRBD1|TRBV7-9|TRBJ1-4
CASSTSRQGREKLFF
TGTGCCAGCAGCACATCCCGACAGGGTCGCGAAAAACTGTTTTTT
>once|.|TRBV10-3|TRBJ2-5
CAISPSARQETQYF
TGTGCCATCAGCCCCTCAGCGCGCCAAGAGACCCAGTACTTC
>.|.|TRBV7-9|TRBJ1-4
CASSFRTDNEKLFF
TGTGCCAGCAGCTTTCGGACTGATAATGAAAAACTGTTTTTT
>.|.|TRBV7-8|TRBJ1-5
CASSFGLGQPQHF
TGTGCCAGCAGTTTCGGGCTGGGGCAGCCCCAGCATTTT
>once|.|TRBV30|TRBJ1-6
CARRSGYNSPLHF
TGTGCCCGCCGGTCCGGCTATAATTCACCCCTCCACTTT
>.|.|TRBV7-8|TRBJ1-2
CASGDRSYGYTF
TGTGCCAGCGGCGACCGTAGCTATGGCTACACCTTC
>.|.|TRBV19|TRBJ2-1
CASSPGAGGPNNEQFF
TGTGCCAGTAGCCCAGGGGCAGGGGGGCCTAACAATGAGCAGTTCTTC
>.|TRBD2|TRBV5-6|TRBJ2-1
CASSFWASGSSYNEQFF
TGTGCCAGCAGCTTTTGGGCTAGCGGGAGCTCCTACAATGAGCAGTTCTTC
>.|TRBD2|TRBV18|TRBJ2-3
CASSPRGLAGGSDTQYF
TGTGCCAGCTCACCAAGAGGCCTAGCGGGAGGGTCAGATACGCAGTATTTT
>.|.|TRBV18|TRBJ1-5
CASSPRGQSNQPQHF
TGTGCCAGCTCACCACGAGGGCAGAGCAATCAGCCCCAGCATTTT
>.|TRBD2|TRBV11-2|TRBJ2-1
CASSQGLLIEQFF
TGTGCCAGCAGCCAGGGACTACTTATTGAGCAGTTCTTC
>.|.|TRBV6-1|TRBJ1-6
CASRPGSSYNSPLHF
TGTGCCAGCAGGCCAGGGAGCTCCTATAATTCACCCCTCCACTTT
>once|TRBD1|TRBV9|TRBJ2-2
CASSQQGAPNTGELFF
TGTGCCAGCAGCCAACAGGGGGCACCCAACACCGGGGAGCTGTTTTTT
>.|TRBD1|TRBV7-6|TRBJ1-3
CASSLADRKSSGNTIYF
TGTGCCAGCAGCTTAGCGGACAGGAAGAGCTCTGGAAACACCATATATTTT
>.|.|TRBV25-1|TRBJ1-3
CAAGTDWNTIYF
TGTGCCGCGGGAACGGACTGGAACACCATATATTTT
>.|TRBD1|TRBV5-6|TRBJ1-4
CASSGGQGKGKLFF
TGTGCCAGCAGCGGTGGACAGGGGAAAGGAAAACTGTTTTTT
>.|.|TRBV6-6|TRBJ1-6
CASSYLEPHSPLHF
TGTGCCAGCAGTTACTTGGAGCCGCATTCACCCCTCCACTTT
>.|.|TRBV27|TRBJ2-5
CASSPLRGVGTQYF
TGTGCCAGCAGTCCTCTCCGTGGAGTCGGGACCCAGTACTTC
>.|.|TRBV5-5|TRBJ2-2
CASSLNPGVYTGELFF
TGTGCCAGCAGCTTGAATCCAGGGGTTTACACCGGGGAGCTGTTTTTT
>.|.|TRBV7-3|TRBJ2-3
CASSFRGRIADTQYF
TGTGCCAGCAGCTTCCGGGGGCGGATTGCAGATACGCAGTATTTT
>.|TRBD2|TRBV10-3|TRBJ2-7
CAFQGLAGDEQYF
TGTGCCTTTCAAGGGCTAGCGGGAGACGAGCAGTACTTC
>.|TRBD2|TRBV5-6|TRBJ2-3
CASSEAGVQSTDTQYF
TGTGCCAGCAGCGAAGCGGGAGTCCAATCCACAGATACGCAGTATTTT
>.|TRBD1|TRBV2|TRBJ1-5
CASSAAGGWQPQHF
TGTGCCAGCAGTGCGGCAGGGGGCTGGCAGCCCCAGCATTTT
>once|.|TRBV6-5|TRBJ1-3
CASTRGSSGNTIYF
TGTGCCAGCACGAGGGGCAGCTCTGGAAACACCATATATTTT
>.|.|TRBV5-1|TRBJ2-6
CASSLAGTPSSGANVLTF
TGCGCCAGCAGCTTGGCCGGGACACCAAGCTCTGGGGCCAACGTCCTGACTTTC
>.|.|TRBV4-3|TRBJ1-6
CASSQDLGKYSTLHF
TGCGCCAGCAGCCAAGATTTGGGGAAATATTCAACCCTCCACTTT
>.|.|TRBV30|TRBJ1-1
CAWNPGAGNTEAFF
TGTGCCTGGAATCCTGGTGCAGGGAACACTGAAGCTTTCTTT
>.|TRBD1|TRBV6-6|TRBJ1-6
CASRDRGRTYNSPLHF
TGTGCCAGCAGGGACAGGGGGCGAACCTATAATTCACCCCTCCACTTT
>.|TRBD1|TRBV19|TRBJ1-6
CASSLQGAYNSPLHF
TGTGCCAGTAGTCTCCAGGGGGCCTATAATTCACCCCTCCACTTT
>.|TRBD2|TRBV5-6|TRBJ2-7
CASSWTSGSYEQYF
TGTGCCAGCAGCTGGACTAGCGGGAGTTACGAGCAGTACTTC
>once|TRBD2|TRBV19|TRBJ2-7
CASTLAGGGEQYF
TGTGCCAGTACGTTAGCGGGAGGAGGCGAGCAGTACTTC
>.|.|TRBV11-2|TRBJ2-1
CASSLEGSSFNEQFF
TGTGCCAGCAGCTTAGAAGGTTCCTCCTTCAATGAGCAGTTCTTC
>.|.|TRBV5-1|TRBJ2-5
CASSPMGQETQYF
TGCGCCAGCAGCCCAATGGGCCAAGAGACCCAGTACTTC
>.|.|TRBV20-1|TRBJ1-5
CSASSGQPQHF
TGCAGTGCTAGTTCCGGCCAGCCCCAGCATTTT
>.|TRBD1|TRBV6-6|TRBJ1-4
CASRQGQGADNEKLFF
TGTGCCAGCAGACAAGGACAGGGGGCCGATAATGAAAAACTGTTTTTT
>.|TRBD1|TRBV6-5|TRBJ1-2
CASSQGGTTGYGYTF
TGTGCCAGCAGCCAGGGGGGTACTACAGGCTATGGCTACACCTTC
>.|.|TRBV7-2|TRBJ1-1
CASSLIRDTEAFF
TGTGCCAGCAGCTTAATCAGGGACACTGAAGCTTTCTTT
>.|.|TRBV2|TRBJ1-5
CASSEDRASGQPQHF
TGTGCCAGCAGTGAAGACAGGGCCAGCGGGCAGCCCCAGCATTTT
>once|.|TRBV29-1|TRBJ1-5
CSIRTDSNQPQHF
TGCAGCATCCGGACAGATAGCAATCAGCCCCAGCATTTT
>.|TRBD1|TRBV28|TRBJ2-2
CASSPATGGFGELFF
TGTGCCAGCAGTCCGGCGACAGGGGGGTTCGGGGAGCTGTTTTTT
>.|TRBD2|TRBV11-3|TRBJ2-3
CASSPTTGGTQYF
TGTGCCAGCAGTCCCACCACGGGGGGTACGCAGTATTTT
>.|.|TRBV6-5|TRBJ1-4
CASSYSPGTNEKLFF
TGTGCCAGCAGTTACTCCCCGGGAACTAATGAAAAACTGTTTTTT
>.|.|TRBV21-1|TRBJ2-5
CASSNAMRDRVQETQYF
TGTGCCAGCAGCAACGCGATGAGGGACAGAGTCCAAGAGACCCAGTACTTC
>.|TRBD1|TRBV6-6|TRBJ2-7
CASSYKGTGEYEQYF
TGTGCCAGCAGTTACAAGGGGACAGGGGAATACGAGCAGTACTTC
>once|.|TRBV6-6|TRBJ2-2
CASARPQTGELFF
TGTGCCAGCGCCAGACCTCAGACCGGGGAGCTGTTTTTT
>.|TRBD1|TRBV6-1|TRBJ1-5
CASSEGQGVAQPQHF
TGTGCCAGCAGCGAGGGGCAGGGGGTCGCTCAGCCCCAGCATTTT
>.|.|TRBV20-1|TRBJ2-5
CSARVQETQYF
TGCAGTGCTAGAGTACAAGAGACCCAGTACTTC
>.|TRBD1|TRBV7-9|TRBJ2-7
CASSLLRGRGEQYF
TGTGCCAGCAGCTTACTAAGGGGGCGAGGCGAGCAGTACTTC
>.|.|TRBV5-6|TRBJ2-1
CASSLAGRNEQFF
TGTGCCAGCAGCTTGGCGGGGCGCAATGAGCAGTTCTTC
>.|.|TRBV7-2|TRBJ1-6
CASSYHNSPLHF
TGTGCCAGCAGCTACCATAATTCACCCCTCCACTTT
>.|.|TRBV2|TRBJ1-4
CASSVYEKLFF
TGTGCCAGCAGCGTCTATGAAAAACTGTTTTTT
>.|TRBD2|TRBV6-4|TRBJ2-7
CASSDPPGRDEQYF
TGTGCCAGCAGTGACCCCCCCGGGAGGGACGAGCAGTACTTC
>.|.|TRBV27|TRBJ2-5
CASSLGFGETQYF
TGTGCCAGCAGTCTCGGGTTTGGAGAGACCCAGTACTTC
>.|TRBD1|TRBV6-6|TRBJ1-2
CASSLTGDGGYTF
TGTGCCAGCAGCTTGACAGGGGATGGGGGCTACACCTTC
>.|TRBD1|TRBV18|TRBJ1-5
CASSQTGFDQPQHF
TGTGCCAGCTCACAGACAGGGTTCGACCAGCCCCAGCATTTT